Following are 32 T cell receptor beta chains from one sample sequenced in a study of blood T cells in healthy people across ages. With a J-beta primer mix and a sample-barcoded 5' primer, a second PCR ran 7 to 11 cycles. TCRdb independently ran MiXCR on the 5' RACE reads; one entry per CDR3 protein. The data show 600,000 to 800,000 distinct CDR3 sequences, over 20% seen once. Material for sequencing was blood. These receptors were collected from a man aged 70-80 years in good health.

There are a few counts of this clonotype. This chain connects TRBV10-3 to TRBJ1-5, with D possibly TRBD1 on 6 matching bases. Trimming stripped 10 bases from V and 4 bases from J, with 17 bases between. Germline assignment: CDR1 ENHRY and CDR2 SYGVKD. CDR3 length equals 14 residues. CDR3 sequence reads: CATCGGPPNQPQHF. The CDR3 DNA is TGTGCCACCTGTGGGGGGCCGCCTAATCAGCCCCAGCATTTT.

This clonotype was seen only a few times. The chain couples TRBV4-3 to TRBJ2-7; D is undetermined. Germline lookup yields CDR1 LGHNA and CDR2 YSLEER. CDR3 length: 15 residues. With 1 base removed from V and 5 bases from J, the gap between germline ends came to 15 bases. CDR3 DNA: TGCGCCAGCAGCCAAGGAAACGTGGGATGGAACGAGCAGTACTTC. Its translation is CASSQGNVGWNEQYF.

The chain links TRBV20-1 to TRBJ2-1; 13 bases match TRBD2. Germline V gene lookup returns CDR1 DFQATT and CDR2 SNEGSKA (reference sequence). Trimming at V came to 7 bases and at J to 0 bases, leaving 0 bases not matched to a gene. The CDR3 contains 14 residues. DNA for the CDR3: TGCAGTGGGACTAGCGGGGGCTCCTACAATGAGCAGTTCTTC. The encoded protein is CSGTSGGSYNEQFF.

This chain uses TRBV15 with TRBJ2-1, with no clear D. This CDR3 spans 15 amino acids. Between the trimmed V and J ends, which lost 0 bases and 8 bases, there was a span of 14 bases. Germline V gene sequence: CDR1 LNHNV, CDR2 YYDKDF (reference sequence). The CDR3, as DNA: TGTGCCACCAGCAGAGATTATTATGGAGTACATGAGCAGTTCTTC. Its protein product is CATSRDYYGVHEQFF.

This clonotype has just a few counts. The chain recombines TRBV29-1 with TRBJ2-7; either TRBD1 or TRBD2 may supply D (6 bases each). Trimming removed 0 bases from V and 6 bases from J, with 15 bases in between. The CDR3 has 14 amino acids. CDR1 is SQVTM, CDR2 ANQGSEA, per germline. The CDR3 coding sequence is TGCAGCGTTGAAGATACAGGGACTGGAGGCGAGCAGTACTTC. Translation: CSVEDTGTGGEQYF.

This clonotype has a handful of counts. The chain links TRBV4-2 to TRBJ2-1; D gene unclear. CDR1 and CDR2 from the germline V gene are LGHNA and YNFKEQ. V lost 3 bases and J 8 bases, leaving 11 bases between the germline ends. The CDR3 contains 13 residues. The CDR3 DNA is TGTGCCAGCAGCCAGTCCAAGCTTTATGAGCAGTTCTTC. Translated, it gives CASSQSKLYEQFF.

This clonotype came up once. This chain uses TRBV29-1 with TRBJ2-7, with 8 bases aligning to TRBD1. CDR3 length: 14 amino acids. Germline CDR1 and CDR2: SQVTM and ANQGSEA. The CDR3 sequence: CSVIQGVPPREQYF. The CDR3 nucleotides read TGCAGTGTCATACAGGGGGTTCCTCCTCGCGAGCAGTACTTC.

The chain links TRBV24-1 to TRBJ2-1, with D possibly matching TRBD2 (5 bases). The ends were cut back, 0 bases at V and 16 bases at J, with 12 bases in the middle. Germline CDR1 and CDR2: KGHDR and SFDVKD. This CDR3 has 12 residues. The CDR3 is CATSDLGGVYFF. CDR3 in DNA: TGTGCCACCAGTGATTTGGGAGGTGTTTACTTCTTC.

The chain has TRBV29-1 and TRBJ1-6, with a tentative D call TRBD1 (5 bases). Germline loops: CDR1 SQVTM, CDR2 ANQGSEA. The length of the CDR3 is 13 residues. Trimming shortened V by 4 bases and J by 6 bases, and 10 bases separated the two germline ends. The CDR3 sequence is CSVGETANSPLHF. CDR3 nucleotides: TGCAGCGTTGGCGAGACAGCTAATTCACCCCTCCACTTT.

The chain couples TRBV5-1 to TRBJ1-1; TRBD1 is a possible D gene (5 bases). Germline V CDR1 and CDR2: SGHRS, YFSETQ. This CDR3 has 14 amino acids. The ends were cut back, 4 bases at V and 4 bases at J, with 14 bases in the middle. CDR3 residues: CASSAQGGSTEAFF. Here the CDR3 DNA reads TGCGCCAGCAGCGCGCAGGGAGGGAGCACTGAAGCTTTCTTT.

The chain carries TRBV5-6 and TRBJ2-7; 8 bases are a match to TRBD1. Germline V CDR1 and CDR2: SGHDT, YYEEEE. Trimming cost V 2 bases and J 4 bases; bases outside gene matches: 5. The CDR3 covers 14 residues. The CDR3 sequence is CASSFQGANYEQYF. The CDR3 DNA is TGTGCCAGCAGCTTTCAGGGGGCGAATTACGAGCAGTACTTC.

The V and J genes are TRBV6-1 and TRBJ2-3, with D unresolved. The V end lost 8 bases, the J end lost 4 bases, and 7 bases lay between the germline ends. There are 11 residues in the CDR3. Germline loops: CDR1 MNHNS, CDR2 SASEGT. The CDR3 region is CASARSDTQYF. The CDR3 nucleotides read TGTGCCAGCGCTAGGTCAGATACGCAGTATTTT.

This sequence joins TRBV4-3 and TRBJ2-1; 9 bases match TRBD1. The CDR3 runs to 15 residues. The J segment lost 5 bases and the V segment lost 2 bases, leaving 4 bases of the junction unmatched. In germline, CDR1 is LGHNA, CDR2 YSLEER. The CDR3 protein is CASSQTGTGNNEQFF. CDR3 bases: TGCGCCAGCAGCCAAACCGGGACAGGGAACAATGAGCAGTTCTTC.

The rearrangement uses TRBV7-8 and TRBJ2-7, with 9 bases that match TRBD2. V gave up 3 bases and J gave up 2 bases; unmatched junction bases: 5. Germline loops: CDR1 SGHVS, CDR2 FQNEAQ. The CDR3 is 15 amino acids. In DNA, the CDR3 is TGTGCCAGCAGCTTGGGTGGACTAGCGACCTACGAGCAGTACTTC. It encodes CASSLGGLATYEQYF. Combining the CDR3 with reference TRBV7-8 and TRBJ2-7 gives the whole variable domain GAGVSQSPRYKVAKRGQDVALRCDPISGHVSLFWYQQALGQGPEFLTYFQNEAQLDKSGLPSDRFFAERPEGSVSTLKIQRTQQEDSAVYLCASSLGGLATYEQYFGPGTRLTVT.

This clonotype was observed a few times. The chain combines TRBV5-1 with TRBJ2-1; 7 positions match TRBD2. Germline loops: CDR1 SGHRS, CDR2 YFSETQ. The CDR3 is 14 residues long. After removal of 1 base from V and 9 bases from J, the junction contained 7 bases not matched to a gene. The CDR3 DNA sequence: TGCGCCAGCAGCTTGCCTAACGCGGGAGTTGAGCAGTTCTTC. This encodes CASSLPNAGVEQFF. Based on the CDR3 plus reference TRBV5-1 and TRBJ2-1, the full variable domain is KAGVTQTPRYLIKTRGQQVTLSCSPISGHRSVSWYQQTPGQGLQFLFEYFSETQRNKGNFPGRFSGRQFSNSRSEMNVSTLELGDSALYLCASSLPNAGVEQFFGPGTRLTVL.

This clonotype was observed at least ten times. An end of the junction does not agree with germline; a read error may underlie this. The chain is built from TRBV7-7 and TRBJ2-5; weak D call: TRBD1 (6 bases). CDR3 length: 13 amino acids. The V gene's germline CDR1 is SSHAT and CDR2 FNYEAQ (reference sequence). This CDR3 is CASSPQGPGTQYF. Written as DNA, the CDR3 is TGTGCTAGCAGCCCACAGGGACCAGGGACCCAGTACTTC.

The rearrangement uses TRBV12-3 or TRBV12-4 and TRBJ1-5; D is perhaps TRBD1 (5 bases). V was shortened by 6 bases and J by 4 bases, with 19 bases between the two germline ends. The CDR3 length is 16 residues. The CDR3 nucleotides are TGTGCCAGCAGCCCGTCCCTCTGGGGGAAAAATCAGCCCCAGCATTTT. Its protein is CASSPSLWGKNQPQHF.

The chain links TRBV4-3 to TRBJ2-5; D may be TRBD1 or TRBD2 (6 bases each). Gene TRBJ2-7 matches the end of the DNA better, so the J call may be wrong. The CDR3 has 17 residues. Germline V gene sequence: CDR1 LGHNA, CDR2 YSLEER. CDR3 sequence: CASSQRGEPLCSYEQYF. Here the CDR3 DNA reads TGCGCCAGCAGCCAAAGGGGGGAACCTCTCTGCTCCTACGAGCAGTACTTC.

The CDR3 protein is CSASGHSTSLEQYF. The CDR3 DNA is TGCAGTGCTTCGGGACACTCAACCAGTCTCGAGCAGTACTTC. The J gene is TRBJ2-7, the V gene TRBV20-1, with D tentatively TRBD1 (6 bases). Germline lookup yields CDR1 DFQATT and CDR2 SNEGSKA (reference sequence). The ends were cut back, 5 bases at V and 6 bases at J, with 20 bases in the middle. The CDR3 runs 14 residues.

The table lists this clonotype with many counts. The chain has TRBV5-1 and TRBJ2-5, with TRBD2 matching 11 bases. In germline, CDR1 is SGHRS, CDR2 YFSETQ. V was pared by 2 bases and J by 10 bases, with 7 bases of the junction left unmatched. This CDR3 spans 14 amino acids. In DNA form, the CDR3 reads TGCGCCAGCAGCTTATATAGCGGGAGGGGAGACCAGTACTTC. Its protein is CASSLYSGRGDQYF.

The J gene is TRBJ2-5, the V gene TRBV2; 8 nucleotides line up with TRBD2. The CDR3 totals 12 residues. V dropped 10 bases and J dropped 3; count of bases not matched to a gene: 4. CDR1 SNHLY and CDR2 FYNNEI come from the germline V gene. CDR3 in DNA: TGTGCCACCAGAGCGGGAGAAGAGACCCAGTACTTC. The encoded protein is CATRAGEETQYF.

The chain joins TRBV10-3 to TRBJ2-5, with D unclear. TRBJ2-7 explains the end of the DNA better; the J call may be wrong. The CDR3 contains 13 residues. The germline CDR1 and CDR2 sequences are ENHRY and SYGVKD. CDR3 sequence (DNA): TGTGCCATCAGTGTGGACCTTCGAAACGAGCAGTACTTC. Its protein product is CAISVDLRNEQYF.

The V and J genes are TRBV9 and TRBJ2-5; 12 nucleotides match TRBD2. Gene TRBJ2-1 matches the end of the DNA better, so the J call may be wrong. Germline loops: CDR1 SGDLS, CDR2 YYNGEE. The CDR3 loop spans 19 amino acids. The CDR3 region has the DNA TGTGCCAGCAGCGCCCGGGACAGGGAGACTAGCGGGAGTCCTAATGAGCAGTTCTTC. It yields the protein CASSARDRETSGSPNEQFF.

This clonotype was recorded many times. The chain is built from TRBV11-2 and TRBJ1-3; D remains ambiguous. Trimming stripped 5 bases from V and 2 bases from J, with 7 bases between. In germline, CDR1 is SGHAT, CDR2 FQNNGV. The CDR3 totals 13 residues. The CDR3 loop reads CASSPGPGNTIYF. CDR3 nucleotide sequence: TGTGCCAGCAGCCCGGGCCCTGGAAACACCATATATTTT.

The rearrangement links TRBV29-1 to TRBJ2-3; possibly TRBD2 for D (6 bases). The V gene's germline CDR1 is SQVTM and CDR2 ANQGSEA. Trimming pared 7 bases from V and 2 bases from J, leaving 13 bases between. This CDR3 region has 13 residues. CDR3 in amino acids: CSDRDFPTDTQYF. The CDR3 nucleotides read TGCAGCGACCGGGACTTCCCCACAGATACGCAGTATTTT.

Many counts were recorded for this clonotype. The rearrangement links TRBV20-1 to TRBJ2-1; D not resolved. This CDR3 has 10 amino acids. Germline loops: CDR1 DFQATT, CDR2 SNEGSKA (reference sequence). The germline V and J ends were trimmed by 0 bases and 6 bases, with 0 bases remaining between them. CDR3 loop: CSARDNEQFF. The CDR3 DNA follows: TGCAGTGCTAGAGACAATGAGCAGTTCTTC.

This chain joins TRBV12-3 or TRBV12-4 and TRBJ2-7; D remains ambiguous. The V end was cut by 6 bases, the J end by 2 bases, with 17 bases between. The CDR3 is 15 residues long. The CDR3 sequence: CASSLGSTFAYEQYF. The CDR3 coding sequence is TGTGCCAGCAGCTTGGGGTCTACCTTTGCCTACGAGCAGTACTTC.

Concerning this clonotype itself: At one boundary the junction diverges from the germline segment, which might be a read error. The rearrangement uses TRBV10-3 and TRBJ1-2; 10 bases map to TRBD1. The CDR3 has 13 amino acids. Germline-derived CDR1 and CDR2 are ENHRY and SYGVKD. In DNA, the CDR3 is TGTGCCTCCACCGGGACAGGGGACTATGGCTACGCCTTC. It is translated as CASTGTGDYGYAF.

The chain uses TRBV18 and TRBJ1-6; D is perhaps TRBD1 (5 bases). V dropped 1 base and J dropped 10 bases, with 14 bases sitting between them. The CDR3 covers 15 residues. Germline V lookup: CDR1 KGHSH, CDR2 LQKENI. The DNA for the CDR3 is TGTGCCAGCTCACCACGGAGGGGATTAGACTCACCCCTCCACTTT. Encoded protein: CASSPRRGLDSPLHF.

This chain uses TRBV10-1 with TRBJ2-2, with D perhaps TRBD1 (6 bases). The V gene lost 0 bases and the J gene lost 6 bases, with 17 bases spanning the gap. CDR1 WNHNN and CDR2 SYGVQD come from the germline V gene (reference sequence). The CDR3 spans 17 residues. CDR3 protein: CASSESKYRQGSGELFF. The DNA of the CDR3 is TGCGCCAGCAGTGAGTCGAAATATCGGCAGGGGTCCGGGGAGCTGTTTTTT.

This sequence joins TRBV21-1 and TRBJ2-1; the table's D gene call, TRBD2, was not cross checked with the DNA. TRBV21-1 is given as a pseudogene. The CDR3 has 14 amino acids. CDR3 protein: CASSLRTSHNEQFF. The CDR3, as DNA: TGTGCCAGCAGCCTCCGGACTAGCCACAATGAGCAGTTCTTC.

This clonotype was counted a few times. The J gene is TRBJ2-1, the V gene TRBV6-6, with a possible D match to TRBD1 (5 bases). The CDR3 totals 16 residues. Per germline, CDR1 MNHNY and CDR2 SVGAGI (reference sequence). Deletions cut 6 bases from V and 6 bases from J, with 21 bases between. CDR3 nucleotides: TGTGCCAGCAGCCTATCGGCAGGGATGGTTGGCAATGAGCAGTTCTTC. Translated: CASSLSAGMVGNEQFF.